This TCR beta chain was documented in a study of blood T cell repertoires in COVID-19. V was clipped by 6 bases and J by 4 bases; unmatched bases: 6. Germline loops: CDR1 LNHDA, CDR2 SQIVND (reference sequence). This CDR3 has 16 residues. Repertoires were generated with immunoSEQ multiplex PCR, while TCRdb's copy carries only in-frame clones and drops some. Among some 130,000 clones, roughly nine tenths were seen once, and the ten largest hold 4% to 5%. Enrolment of Seattle patients took place during active infection, and they were followed longitudinally. The clonotype originates from a man aged 55-75 years with COVID-19, enrolled during active disease. The gene calls are TRBV19 and TRBJ2-1, with TRBD2 matching 13 bases. The sequencing sample was made of peripheral blood. For the CDR3, the DNA is TGTGCCAGTAGAAAAGGGACTAGCGGGAATTACAATGAGCAGTTCTTC. This gives the protein CASRKGTSGNYNEQFF. The variable domain in full, completed from reference TRBV19 and TRBJ2-1, reads DGGITQSPKYLFRKEGQNVTLSCEQNLNHDAMYWYRQDPGQGLRLIYYSQIVNDFQKGDIAEGYSVSREKKESFPLTVTSAQKNPTAFYLCASRKGTSGNYNEQFFGPGTRLTVL.